This T cell receptor (beta chain) stems from a study of TIL therapy for anti-PD-1-resistant metastatic lung cancer. Overall study results and limits: The cohort had more treatment-naive, never-smoker and oncogene-addicted patients than typical.

The libraries were made with immunoSEQ v3. Each library reached 2.1 million or so read pairs, or roughly 5-6.5 million at deep level. The method was immunoSEQ multiplex PCR; TCRdb's version includes in-frame clones alone and lacks a portion of them. The sample carries tens of thousands of clones, about two thirds recorded once. The time point here: pre-treatment sample, taken before nivolumab and TIL therapy. Pleural nodules or supraclavicular lymph nodes made up most of the excised metastases sampled. Tumor harvest preceded PD-1/PD-L1 blockade, followed by nivolumab treatment. Adults with stage 4 NSCLC were enrolled in a phase I trial. A remark on this clone: The target antigen is unknown.

Germline V CDR1 and CDR2: MDHEN, SYDVKM. V dropped 4 bases and J dropped 0 bases, with 12 bases sitting between them. This CDR3 comprises 15 residues. Source: tumor tissue, taken at baseline. This rearrangement joins TRBV28 to TRBJ1-1, with TRBD1 as a possible D gene (5 bases). The sequence was collected from a person between 25 and 79 years old with non-small cell lung cancer. The CDR3 DNA sequence: TGTGCCAGCAGTTCCCCGGGGGTTCTGAACACTGAAGCTTTCTTT. It encodes CASSSPGVLNTEAFF. Filled out from reference TRBV28 and TRBJ1-1, the complete variable domain reads DVKVTQSSRYLVKRTGEKVFLECVQDMDHENMFWYRQDPGLGLRLIYFSYDVKMKEKGDIPEGYSVSREKKERFSLILESASTNQTSMYLCASSSPGVLNTEAFFGQGTRLTVV.